This TCR beta chain was identified in a study of cytomegalovirus exposure and HLA in healthy donors. Findings and caveats of the study: For cytomegalovirus status, the classifier reportedly gave diagnoses with high specificity and sensitivity.

The PCR was carried out with 60 Vbeta primers and 13 Jbeta primers. TCRdb keeps only in-frame clones here, not all; method: immunoSEQ multiplex PCR. The table records under 200,000 clones, 80% to 85% of them present only once. V was pared by 1 base and J by 3 bases, with 6 bases between. Per the germline V gene, CDR1 is SGHNT and CDR2 is YENEEA. The CDR3 has 14 amino acids. This clone was detected only once. Its antigen is not known. The receptor was isolated from a male donor in good health and CMV-seropositive. The chain joins TRBV11-3 to TRBJ2-2; D is perhaps TRBD1 (5 bases). The specimen was PBMCs. The CDR3 is CASSLGQHTGELFF. The CDR3 DNA sequence: TGTGCCAGCAGCTTAGGACAGCACACCGGGGAGCTGTTTTTT.